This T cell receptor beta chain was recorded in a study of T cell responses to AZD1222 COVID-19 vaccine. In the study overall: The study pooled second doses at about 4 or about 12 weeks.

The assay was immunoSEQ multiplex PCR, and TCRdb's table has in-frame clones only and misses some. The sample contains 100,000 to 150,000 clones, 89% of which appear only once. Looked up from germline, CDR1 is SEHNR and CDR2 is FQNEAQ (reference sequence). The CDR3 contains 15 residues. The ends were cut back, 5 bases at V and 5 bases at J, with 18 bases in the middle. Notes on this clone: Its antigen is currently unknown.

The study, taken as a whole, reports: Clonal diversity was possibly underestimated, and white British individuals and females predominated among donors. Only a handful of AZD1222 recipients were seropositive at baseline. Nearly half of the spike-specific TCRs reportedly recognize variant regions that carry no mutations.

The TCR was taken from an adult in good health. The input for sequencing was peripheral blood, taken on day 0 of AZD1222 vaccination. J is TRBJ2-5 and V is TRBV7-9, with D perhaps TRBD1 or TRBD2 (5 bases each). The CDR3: CASSAGTVGGETQYF. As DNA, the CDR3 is TGTGCCAGCAGCGCTGGGACGGTGGGTGGGGAGACCCAGTACTTC.